This TCR beta chain was documented in a study of CXCR3-negative and CXCR3-positive naive CD8 T cells (dated by TCRdb to about 2019). About the full investigation: In total, about 150 million TRB reads were obtained, corresponding to roughly 1.5 +/- 0.3 million reads per library. Diversity and physicochemical repertoire analyses were performed on about a dozen donors pooled from two independent experiments. Naive subsets from about 5 donors and memory cells from 3 donors were included in the TRBV-TRBJ cluster analysis. The full study reports these points: TRBV-TRBJ usage was similar between naive CXCR3-negative and CXCR3-positive cells from the same donor, while memory cells showed distinct patterns. Because CXCR3 expression was partially decreased after cryopreservation, freshly isolated PBMCs were used for most assays. Comparably high repertoire diversity was found in both naive subsets, whereas much lower repertoire diversity was found in memory CD8+ T cells. Because surface CD5, which is linked to self-reactivity in mice, was comparable between the naive subsets, TCR interaction strength was also inferred from TRB CDR3 physicochemical properties.

Each CD8+ T cell subset was flow-sorted in triplicate, and a few hundred thousand cells per subset were placed directly into RLT lysis buffer. Using standard density gradient centrifugation, peripheral blood mononuclear cells were isolated from buffy coats. Total RNA was extracted from sorted cells using an RNeasy Mini Kit. Looking up the germline V gene (reference sequence) yields CDR1 DFQATT and CDR2 SNEGSKA. There are 14 amino acids in the CDR3, from cysteine to phenylalanine inclusive. No DNA is recorded. TCRdb lists the instrument as NextSeq 550. The Human TCR Profiling Kit (MiLaboratory) was used to make UMI-labeled 5' RACE TRB cDNA libraries. cDNA synthesis used the entire amount of extracted RNA, and PCR amplification then used the entire amount of cDNA produced. The libraries were made side by side, with each library going through the same number of PCR cycles. In the authors' own workflow: With a requirement of at least two reads per UMI, MIGEC and MiXCR extracted about 52,000 +/- 9,100 unique UMI-labeled TRB cDNA molecules per library. On average, roughly 40,000 +/- 10,000 functional in-frame TRB CDR3 nucleotide clonotypes lacking stop codons were found per library. After downsampling to 5000 UMI-labeled TRB molecules per sample, diversity metrics such as normalized Shannon-Wiener and Chao1 were calculated in VDJtools. VDJtools computed clonotype-size-weighted physicochemical properties of the central five CDR3 residues: interaction energy, strength, volume and Kidera factor 4. TCRdb reanalyzed the reads, keeping one entry per CDR3 protein sequence and omitting DNA. What appears here as the V and J calls and clone size reflects TCRdb's work, not the paper's. This sample's table has entries for about 57,000 distinct CDR3 sequences. 23% of the sample is taken by the ten largest.

Concerning this clonotype itself: The clone's antigen remains unknown.

Sample: memory CD8+ T cells from blood. The cell subset or site label, as the study defines it: conventional CD8+ memory T cells (TMEM), sorted as controls. The rearranged chain carries TRBV20-1 and TRBJ1-3; TCRdb indicates TRBD1, and absent DNA this call remains unverified. The sequence was collected from a human donor in good health. Some clones in this sample may be carry-over from other donors' samples. The CDR3 protein sequence reads: CSASSQGYGNTIYF.